These 28 T cell receptor beta chains share one sample of origin, sequenced in a study of cytomegalovirus exposure and HLA in healthy donors. The PCR made use of 60 Vbeta and 13 Jbeta primers. The repertoire was sequenced with immunoSEQ multiplex PCR; TCRdb's copy has only in-frame clones and lacks some. The sample has 140,000 to 150,000 clones; around three fifths are singletons. The sequencing sample was made of PBMCs. The receptors stem from a male donor in good health and CMV-seronegative.

This clone was recorded only once. The V and J genes are TRBV28 and TRBJ2-4, with 8 positions matching TRBD2. Germline assignment: CDR1 MDHEN and CDR2 SYDVKM. The CDR3 spans 17 residues. Trimming at V came to 6 bases and at J to 9 bases, leaving 19 bases not matched to a gene. Here the CDR3 reads CASRSYSGGPKGGIQYF. CDR3 DNA: TGTGCCAGCAGGTCCTACTCGGGGGGGCCGAAGGGGGGCATTCAGTACTTC.

The table lists this clone with a few counts. The genes are TRBV13 and TRBJ1-6; 7 bases agree with TRBD1. After removal of 2 bases from V and 8 bases from J, the junction contained 12 bases not matched to a gene. Germline CDR1 reads PRHDT; CDR2 reads FYEKMQ (reference sequence). This CDR3 has 17 residues. The CDR3 reads CASSLYPLGTDDSPLHF. The DNA for the CDR3 is TGTGCCAGCAGCTTATACCCTCTCGGGACAGACGATTCACCCCTCCACTTT.

The CDR3: CASSVDRGTTNEKLFF. In nucleotides, the CDR3 is TGTGCCAGCAGTGTGGACAGGGGGACAACTAATGAAAAACTGTTTTTT. The V call is TRBV6-6, the J call TRBJ1-4, with TRBD1 identical over 10 bases. The CDR3 runs 16 residues. Trimming took 5 bases from V and 0 from J; bases not matched to a gene: 3. The V gene's germline CDR1 is MNHNY and CDR2 SVGAGI (reference sequence).

This clone was observed a handful of times. This rearrangement joins TRBV30 to TRBJ1-2; 10 nucleotides line up with TRBD1. The germline CDR1 and CDR2 sequences are GTSNPN and SVGIG (reference sequence). This CDR3 comprises 13 residues. Trimming took 0 bases from V and 7 from J; bases not matched to a gene: 2. For the CDR3, the DNA is TGTGCCTGGAGTGTGGGACAGGGGTCTGGCTACACCTTC. It codes for CAWSVGQGSGYTF. Full variable domain (remainder filled in from reference TRBV30 and TRBJ1-2): SQTIHQWPATLVQPVGSPLSLECTVEGTSNPNLYWYRQAAGRGLQLLFYSVGIGQISSEVPQNLSASRPQDRQFILSSKKLLLSDSGFYLCAWSVGQGSGYTFGSGTRLTVV.

The rearrangement joins TRBV2 to TRBJ2-2; a possible D gene is TRBD1 (6 bases). From germline, CDR1 is SNHLY and CDR2 FYNNEI. CDR3 length: 19 amino acids. V gave up 2 bases and J gave up 0 bases, with 19 bases separating them. The CDR3 DNA follows: TGTGCCAGCAGTGAACAGGGGCGGAACTTTTTAGCGAACACCGGGGAGCTGTTTTTT. This gives the protein CASSEQGRNFLANTGELFF.

The rearrangement uses TRBV5-1 and TRBJ2-3; 8 bases are a match to TRBD1. The CDR3 loop spans 14 amino acids. With V trimmed by 4 bases and J by 3 bases, 4 bases remained unmatched. From germline, CDR1 is SGHRS and CDR2 YFSETQ. The CDR3 protein is CASSVQGETDTQYF. The CDR3 DNA is TGCGCCAGCAGCGTACAGGGGGAGACAGATACGCAGTATTTT.

The chain carries TRBV7-3 and TRBJ2-5, with 10 bases matching TRBD2. The CDR3 is 18 amino acids. J gave up 5 bases and V 1 base, and 13 bases lay outside the gene matches. Germline loops: CDR1 SGHTA, CDR2 FQGTGA. The CDR3 sequence is CASSLKGGTSVGVETQYF. The CDR3 region has the DNA TGTGCCAGCAGCTTAAAGGGGGGGACTAGCGTGGGTGTTGAGACCCAGTACTTC.

The chain carries TRBV30 and TRBJ1-3; a weak D match, TRBD1 (6 bases). Germline values: CDR1 GTSNPN, CDR2 SVGIG (reference sequence). The V end was cut by 6 bases, the J end by 3 bases, with 15 bases between. The CDR3 spans 14 residues. DNA for the CDR3: TGTGCCTGTACGCTCGGGACATATGGAAACACCATATATTTT. Encoded protein: CACTLGTYGNTIYF.

In its sample, this clone was seen once. The chain uses TRBV6-5 and TRBJ2-5; weak D call: TRBD1 (5 bases). The germline V and J ends were trimmed by 0 bases and 3 bases, with 14 bases remaining between them. This CDR3 region has 16 residues. Germline CDR1 and CDR2: MNHEY and SVGAGI. CDR3 sequence (DNA): TGTGCCAGCAGTTACTCGATTACAGGCGCAAAAGAGACCCAGTACTTC. Its protein product is CASSYSITGAKETQYF.

The chain couples TRBV15 to TRBJ2-7; TRBD1 matches 7 bases. The V gene end was trimmed by 1 base and the J gene end by 6 bases; junction bases not matched to a gene: 12. The CDR3 is 16 residues long. In germline, CDR1 is LNHNV, CDR2 YYDKDF (reference sequence). As DNA, the CDR3 is TGTGCCACCAGCAGAGCGAGGGGGCGTAGATCGGCCGAGCAGTACTTC. Translation gives CATSRARGRRSAEQYF.

This chain links TRBV18 with TRBJ1-1, with a tentative D call TRBD1 (5 bases). CDR1 is KGHSH, CDR2 LQKENI, per germline. The CDR3 has 16 amino acids. With 4 bases removed from V and 0 bases from J, the gap between germline ends came to 15 bases. CDR3 region: CASSQGKGFLNTEAFF. As DNA, the CDR3 is TGTGCCAGCTCACAGGGGAAGGGGTTCTTGAACACTGAAGCTTTCTTT.

The chain links TRBV9 to TRBJ1-2, with 7 bases fitting TRBD1. From germline, CDR1 is SGDLS and CDR2 YYNGEE. V trimming: 3 bases; J trimming: 1 base; junction bases outside the gene matches: 9. This CDR3 is built from 16 residues. The CDR3 region is CASSGNTGALNYGYTF. DNA of the CDR3: TGTGCCAGCAGCGGAAATACAGGGGCCCTTAACTATGGCTACACCTTC.

This clone was seen a handful of times. CDR3 DNA sequence: TGTGCCACCAGCAGAGTGGGACAGACTCCTGAAAAACTGTTTTTT. Amino acids: CATSRVGQTPEKLFF. The genes are TRBV15 and TRBJ1-4, with TRBD1 identical over 7 bases. The CDR3 length is 15 residues. Germline V gene sequence: CDR1 LNHNV, CDR2 YYDKDF (reference sequence). Unmatched junction bases numbered 6, after V lost 1 base and J lost 7 bases. Variable domain in full (rest from reference TRBV15 and TRBJ1-4): DAMVIQNPRYQVTQFGKPVTLSCSQTLNHNVMYWYQQKSSQAPKLLFHYYDKDFNNEADTPDNFQSRRPNTSFCFLDIRSPGLGDTAMYLCATSRVGQTPEKLFFGSGTQLSVL.

The rearrangement uses TRBV7-6 and TRBJ2-7; TRBD2 agrees at 9 bases. The V gene end was trimmed by 4 bases and the J gene end by 0 bases; junction bases not matched to a gene: 7. This CDR3 has 16 residues. Germline assignment: CDR1 SGHVS and CDR2 FNYEAQ. The CDR3 loop is CASSSYSGGNSYEQYF. CDR3 coding DNA: TGTGCCAGCAGCTCCTATAGCGGGGGAAACTCCTACGAGCAGTACTTC.

The rearrangement joins TRBV6-1 to TRBJ1-4; maybe TRBD1 (6 bases). CDR1 is MNHNS and CDR2 is SASEGT in the germline V gene. The CDR3 runs 13 residues. The V and J ends lost 6 bases and 12 bases respectively, with 17 bases between them. The CDR3 sequence is CASSWTVEGELFF. The CDR3 nucleotides read TGTGCCAGCAGCTGGACAGTCGAGGGGGAACTGTTTTTT.

This clone turned up a few times. The rearrangement links TRBV6-5 to TRBJ2-2; 9 bases fit TRBD1. V lost 5 bases and J lost 7; bases outside the gene matches: 8. Germline CDR1 reads MNHEY; CDR2 reads SVGAGI. This CDR3 comprises 15 residues. CDR3 region: CASSLTTGGSGELFF. As DNA, the CDR3 is TGTGCCAGCAGTCTTACAACAGGGGGCAGCGGGGAGCTGTTTTTT.

CDR3 sequence: CASRAWTSGGAGELFF. CDR3 nucleotides: TGTGCAAGTCGCGCATGGACTAGCGGGGGGGCCGGGGAGCTGTTTTTT. This chain links TRBV12-2 with TRBJ2-2; whether TRBD2, the table's D call, matches the DNA was not checked. TRBV12-2 is a pseudogene. This CDR3 is built from 16 residues.

This clone was seen only a few times. The genes are TRBV6-5 and TRBJ2-1; no definite D call. Per germline, CDR1 MNHEY and CDR2 SVGAGI. This CDR3 region has 13 residues. The germline V and J ends were trimmed by 0 bases and 8 bases, with 8 bases remaining between them. The CDR3 DNA reads TGTGCCAGCAGTTACTCAGAGTTGGATGAGCAGTTCTTC. It codes for CASSYSELDEQFF.

This clone was recorded a few times. The chain recombines TRBV7-3 with TRBJ1-6, with TRBD1 as a possible D gene (6 bases). The CDR3 runs 15 residues. In germline, CDR1 is SGHTA, CDR2 FQGTGA. V lost 3 bases, J lost 4 bases, and 10 bases lay in between. The CDR3 sequence: CASSLSTGYNSPLHF. DNA for the CDR3: TGTGCCAGCAGCTTGTCGACAGGTTATAATTCACCCCTCCACTTT.

The chain uses TRBV28 and TRBJ1-5; D gene ambiguous. The CDR3 is made up of 13 amino acids. The germline V gene has CDR1 MDHEN and CDR2 SYDVKM. V was clipped by 2 bases and J by 3 bases, with 5 bases between them. The CDR3 DNA reads TGTGCCAGCAGTTTAACAGTCAATCAGCCCCAGCATTTT. It translates to CASSLTVNQPQHF.

The V call is TRBV5-8, the J call TRBJ2-7, with 8 bases matching TRBD1. The CDR3 is 15 residues long. V lost 0 bases to trimming and J lost 4 bases; unmatched junction nucleotides: 6. CDR1 and CDR2 (germline): SGHTS, YDEGEE. The DNA for the CDR3 is TGTGCCAGCAGCTTGGTTGGACAGGGTTGGTACGAGCAGTACTTC. The encoded protein is CASSLVGQGWYEQYF. The variable domain in full, completed from reference TRBV5-8 and TRBJ2-7, reads EAGVTQSPTHLIKTRGQQATLRCSPISGHTSVYWYQQALGLGLQFLLWYDEGEERNRGNFPPRFSGRQFPNYSSELNVNALELEDSALYLCASSLVGQGWYEQYFGPGTRLTVT.

The V and J genes are TRBV6-5 and TRBJ2-3; no reliable D call. CDR1 is MNHEY, CDR2 SVGAGI, per germline. Deletions cut 2 bases from V and 4 bases from J, with 10 bases between. The CDR3 extends over 14 amino acids. DNA of the CDR3: TGTGCCAGCAGTTACGGTCGACAATCAGATACGCAGTATTTT. It is translated as CASSYGRQSDTQYF.

The chain recombines TRBV7-2 with TRBJ2-5, with TRBD1 identical over 8 bases. The end of the DNA fits TRBJ2-7 better, so the J call may be wrong. CDR1 SGHTA and CDR2 FQGNSA come from the germline V gene. CDR3 length: 15 residues. Here the CDR3 reads CASSLGGRGRDEQYF. The CDR3 DNA reads as TGTGCCAGCAGCCTAGGGGGCAGGGGGCGCGACGAGCAGTACTTC.

A note on this clone: At one end, the junction sequence differs from germline, possibly due to a read error. The chain employs TRBV7-9 and TRBJ2-3; D is possibly TRBD2 (7 bases). The germline gives CDR1 SEHNR, CDR2 FQNEAQ (reference sequence). The CDR3 runs 15 residues. CDR3 DNA: TGTTCCAGCAGCTCAACAGGGAGGGGCACAGATACGCAGTATTTT. Encoded protein: CSSSSTGRGTDTQYF.

The chain recombines TRBV6-6 with TRBJ2-3; the D gene is possibly TRBD2 (5 bases). V lost 6 bases and J 2 bases, leaving 6 bases between the germline ends. Per germline, CDR1 MNHNY and CDR2 SVGAGI (reference sequence). This CDR3 comprises 12 residues. The CDR3 here is CASSLATDTQYF. The CDR3 nucleotides are TGTGCCAGCAGCCTAGCCACAGATACGCAGTATTTT.

The chain recombines TRBV5-8 with TRBJ2-3; TRBD2 aligns across 13 bases. The V and J ends lost 2 bases and 6 bases, in that order; junction bases with no gene match: 9. The CDR3 extends over 17 amino acids. Germline-derived CDR1 and CDR2 are SGHTS and YDEGEE. In DNA form, the CDR3 reads TGTGCCAGCAGCTTTGGGACTAGCGGGGCGCGTGGGGATACGCAGTATTTT. Translated: CASSFGTSGARGDTQYF.

The chain links TRBV4-3 to TRBJ2-5, with 9 bases lining up with TRBD1. Germline V gene sequence: CDR1 LGHNA, CDR2 YSLEER. The trim removed 1 base at V and 5 bases at J, leaving 8 bases unmatched. This CDR3 is 16 amino acids long. The CDR3 here is CASSQVFDRGRETQYF. CDR3 DNA sequence: TGCGCCAGCAGCCAAGTCTTTGACAGGGGGAGGGAGACCCAGTACTTC.

In DNA form, the CDR3 reads TGTGCCAGCATCCCCTTATTGTGCAATCAGCCCCAGCATTTT. Translated: CASIPLLCNQPQHF. The chain is built from TRBV11-2 and TRBJ1-5; unclear D gene. This CDR3 is 14 amino acids long. V was shortened by 7 bases and J by 2 bases, with 12 bases between the two germline ends. The germline V gene encodes CDR1 SGHAT and CDR2 FQNNGV.